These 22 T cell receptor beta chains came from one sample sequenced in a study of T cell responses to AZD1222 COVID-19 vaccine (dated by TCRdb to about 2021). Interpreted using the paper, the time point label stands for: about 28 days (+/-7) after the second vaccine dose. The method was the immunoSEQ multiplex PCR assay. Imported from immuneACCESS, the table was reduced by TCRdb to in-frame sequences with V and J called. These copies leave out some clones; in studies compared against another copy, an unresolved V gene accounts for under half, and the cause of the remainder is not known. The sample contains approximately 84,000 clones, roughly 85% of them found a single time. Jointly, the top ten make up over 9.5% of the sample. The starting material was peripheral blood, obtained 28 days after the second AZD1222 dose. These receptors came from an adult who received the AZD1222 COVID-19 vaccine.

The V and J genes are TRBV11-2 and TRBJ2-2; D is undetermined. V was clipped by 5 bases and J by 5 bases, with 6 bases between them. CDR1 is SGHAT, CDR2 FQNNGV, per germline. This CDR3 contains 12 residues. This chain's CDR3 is CASSPGTGELFF. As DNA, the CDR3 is TGTGCCAGCAGCCCGGGTACCGGGGAGCTGTTTTTT.

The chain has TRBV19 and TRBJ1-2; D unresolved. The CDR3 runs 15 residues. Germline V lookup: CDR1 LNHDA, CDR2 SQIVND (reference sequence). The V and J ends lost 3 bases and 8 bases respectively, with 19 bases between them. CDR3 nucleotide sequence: TGTGCCAGTAGTATCCGTCCTTTGGGTAGGGTCGGCTACACCTTC. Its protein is CASSIRPLGRVGYTF. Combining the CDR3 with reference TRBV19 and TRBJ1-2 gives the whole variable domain DGGITQSPKYLFRKEGQNVTLSCEQNLNHDAMYWYRQDPGQGLRLIYYSQIVNDFQKGDIAEGYSVSREKKESFPLTVTSAQKNPTAFYLCASSIRPLGRVGYTFGSGTRLTVV.

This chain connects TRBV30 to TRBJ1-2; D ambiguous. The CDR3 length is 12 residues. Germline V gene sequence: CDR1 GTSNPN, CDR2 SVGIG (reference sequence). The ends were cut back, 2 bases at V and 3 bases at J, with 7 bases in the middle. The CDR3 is CAWSNNHYGYTF. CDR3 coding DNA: TGTGCCTGGAGTAACAACCACTATGGCTACACCTTC.

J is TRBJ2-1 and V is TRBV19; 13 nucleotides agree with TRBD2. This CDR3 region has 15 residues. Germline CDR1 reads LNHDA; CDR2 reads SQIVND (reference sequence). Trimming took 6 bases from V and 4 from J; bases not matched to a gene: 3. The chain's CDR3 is CASRGTSGEYNEQFF. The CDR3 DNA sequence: TGTGCCAGTAGGGGGACTAGCGGGGAGTACAATGAGCAGTTCTTC.

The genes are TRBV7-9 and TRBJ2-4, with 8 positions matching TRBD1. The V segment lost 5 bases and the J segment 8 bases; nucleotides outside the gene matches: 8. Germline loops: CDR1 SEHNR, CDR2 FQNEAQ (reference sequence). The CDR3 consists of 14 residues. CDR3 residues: CASSARDRWDIQYF. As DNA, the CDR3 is TGTGCCAGCAGCGCTCGGGACAGGTGGGACATTCAGTACTTC.

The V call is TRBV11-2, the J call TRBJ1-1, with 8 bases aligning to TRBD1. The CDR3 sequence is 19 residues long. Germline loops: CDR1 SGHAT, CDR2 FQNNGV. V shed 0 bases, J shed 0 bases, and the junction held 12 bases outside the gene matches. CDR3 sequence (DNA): TGTGCCAGCAGCTTAGATCGCCGCTGGGGACAGGCCATGAACACTGAAGCTTTCTTT. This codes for CASSLDRRWGQAMNTEAFF.

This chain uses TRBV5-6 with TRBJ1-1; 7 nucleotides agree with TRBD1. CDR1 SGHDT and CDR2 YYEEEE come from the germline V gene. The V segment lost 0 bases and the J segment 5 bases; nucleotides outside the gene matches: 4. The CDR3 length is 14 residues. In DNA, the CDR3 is TGTGCCAGCAGCTTGGGGACAGGTGGGACTGAAGCTTTCTTT. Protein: CASSLGTGGTEAFF.

CDR3 sequence: CASSLRSTFGTGMNTEAFF. The CDR3 region has the DNA TGTGCCAGCAGCTTACGCTCGACGTTTGGGACGGGGATGAACACTGAAGCTTTCTTT. This chain uses TRBV7-2 with TRBJ1-1; TRBD1 is a possible D gene (5 bases). Germline CDR1 is SGHTA and CDR2 is FQGNSA. Trimming pared 2 bases from V and 0 bases from J, leaving 22 bases between. The CDR3 length is 19 residues. Drawing the rest from reference TRBV7-2 and TRBJ1-1, the complete variable domain is GAGVSQSPSNKVTEKGKDVELRCDPISGHTALYWYRQSLGQGLEFLIYFQGNSAPDKSGLPSDRFSAERTGGSVSTLTIQRTQQEDSAVYLCASSLRSTFGTGMNTEAFFGQGTRLTVV.

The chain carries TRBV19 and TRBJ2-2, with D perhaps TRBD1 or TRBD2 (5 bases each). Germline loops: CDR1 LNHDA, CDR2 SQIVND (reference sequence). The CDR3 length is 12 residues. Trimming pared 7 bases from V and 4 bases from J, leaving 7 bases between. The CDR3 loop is CASIGGTGELFF. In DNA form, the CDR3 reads TGTGCCAGTATTGGGGGCACCGGGGAGCTGTTTTTT. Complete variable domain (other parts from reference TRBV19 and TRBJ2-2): DGGITQSPKYLFRKEGQNVTLSCEQNLNHDAMYWYRQDPGQGLRLIYYSQIVNDFQKGDIAEGYSVSREKKESFPLTVTSAQKNPTAFYLCASIGGTGELFFGEGSRLTVL.

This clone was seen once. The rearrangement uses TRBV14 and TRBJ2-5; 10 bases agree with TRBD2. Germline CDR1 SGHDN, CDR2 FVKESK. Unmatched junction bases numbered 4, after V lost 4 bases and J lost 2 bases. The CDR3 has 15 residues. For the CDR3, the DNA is TGTGCCAGCAGCCGAGAACTAGCGGGACAAGAGACCCAGTACTTC. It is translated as CASSRELAGQETQYF.

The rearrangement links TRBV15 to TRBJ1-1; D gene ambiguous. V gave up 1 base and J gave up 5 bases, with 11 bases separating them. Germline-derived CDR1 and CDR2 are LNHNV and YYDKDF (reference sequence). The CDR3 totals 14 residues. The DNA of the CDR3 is TGTGCCACCAGCAGAGCGCGGGGAGGGACTGAAGCTTTCTTT. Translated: CATSRARGGTEAFF.

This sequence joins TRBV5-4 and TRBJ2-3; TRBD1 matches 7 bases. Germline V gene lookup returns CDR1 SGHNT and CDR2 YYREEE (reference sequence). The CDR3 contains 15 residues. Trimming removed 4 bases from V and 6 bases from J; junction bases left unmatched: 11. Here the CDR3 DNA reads TGTGCCAGCAGCCCGAGACAGGGATGGGACGATACGCAGTATTTT. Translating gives CASSPRQGWDDTQYF. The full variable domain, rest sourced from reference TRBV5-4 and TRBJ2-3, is ETGVTQSPTHLIKTRGQQVTLRCSSQSGHNTVSWYQQALGQGPQFIFQYYREEENGRGNFPPRFSGLQFPNYSSELNVNALELDDSALYLCASSPRQGWDDTQYFGPGTRLTVL.

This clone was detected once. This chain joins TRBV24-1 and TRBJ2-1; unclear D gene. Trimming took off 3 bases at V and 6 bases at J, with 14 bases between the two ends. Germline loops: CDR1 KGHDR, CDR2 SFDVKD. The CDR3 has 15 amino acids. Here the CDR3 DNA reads TGTGCCACCAGTGATCCCACCGGGTGGGTCAATGAGCAGTTCTTC. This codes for CATSDPTGWVNEQFF.

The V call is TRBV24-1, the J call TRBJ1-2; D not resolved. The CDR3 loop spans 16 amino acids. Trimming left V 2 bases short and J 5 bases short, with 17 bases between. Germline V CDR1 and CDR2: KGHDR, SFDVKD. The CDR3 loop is CATSDWESSDLYGYTF. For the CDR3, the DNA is TGTGCCACCAGTGATTGGGAGAGCTCGGACCTTTATGGCTACACCTTC.

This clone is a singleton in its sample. CDR3 protein: CASSPPLAGTYNEQFF. The CDR3 bases are TGTGCCAGCAGCCCCCCCTTAGCGGGAACCTACAATGAGCAGTTCTTC. The chain uses TRBV7-8 and TRBJ2-1, with TRBD2 identical over 8 bases. This CDR3 is built from 16 residues. V gave up 5 bases and J gave up 2 bases; unmatched junction bases: 8. CDR1 and CDR2 from the germline V gene are SGHVS and FQNEAQ.

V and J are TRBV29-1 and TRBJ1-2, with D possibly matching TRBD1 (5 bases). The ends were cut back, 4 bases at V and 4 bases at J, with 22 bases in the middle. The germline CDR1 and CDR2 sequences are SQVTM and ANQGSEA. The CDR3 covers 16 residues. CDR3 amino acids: CSVVTGSQYGAYGYTF. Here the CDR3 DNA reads TGCAGCGTTGTCACCGGCAGCCAGTATGGGGCCTATGGCTACACCTTC. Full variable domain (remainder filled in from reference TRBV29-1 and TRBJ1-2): SAVISQKPSRDICQRGTSLTIQCQVDSQVTMMFWYRQQPGQSLTLIATANQGSEATYESGFVIDKFPISRPNLTFSTLTVSNMSPEDSSIYLCSVVTGSQYGAYGYTFGSGTRLTVV.

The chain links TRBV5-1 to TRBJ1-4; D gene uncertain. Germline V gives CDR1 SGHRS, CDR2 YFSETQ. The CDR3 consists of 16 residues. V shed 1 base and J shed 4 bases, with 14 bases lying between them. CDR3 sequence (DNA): TGCGCCAGCAGCTTGTCAGCACAGAGCGATAATGAAAAACTGTTTTTT. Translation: CASSLSAQSDNEKLFF.

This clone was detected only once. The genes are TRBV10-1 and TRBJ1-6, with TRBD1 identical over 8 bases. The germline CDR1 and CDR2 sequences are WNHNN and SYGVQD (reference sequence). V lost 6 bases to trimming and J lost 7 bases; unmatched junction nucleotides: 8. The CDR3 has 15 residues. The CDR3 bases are TGCGCCAGCAGAGATCAGGGGGCTTGGAATTCACCCCTCCACTTT. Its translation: CASRDQGAWNSPLHF.

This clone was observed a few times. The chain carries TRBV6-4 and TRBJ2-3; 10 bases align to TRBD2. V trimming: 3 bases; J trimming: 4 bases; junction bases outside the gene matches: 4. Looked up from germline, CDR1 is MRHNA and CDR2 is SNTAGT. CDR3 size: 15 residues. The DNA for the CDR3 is TGTGCCAGCAGTGAAGCGGGGGGGCCGGCAGATACGCAGTATTTT. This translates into CASSEAGGPADTQYF.

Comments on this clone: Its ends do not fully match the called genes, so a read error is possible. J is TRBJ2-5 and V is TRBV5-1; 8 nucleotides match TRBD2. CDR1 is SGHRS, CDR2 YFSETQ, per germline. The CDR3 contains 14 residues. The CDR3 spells CARSRGGLQETQYF. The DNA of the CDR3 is TGCGCCCGCAGCCGGGGGGGACTCCAAGAGACCCAGTACTTC.

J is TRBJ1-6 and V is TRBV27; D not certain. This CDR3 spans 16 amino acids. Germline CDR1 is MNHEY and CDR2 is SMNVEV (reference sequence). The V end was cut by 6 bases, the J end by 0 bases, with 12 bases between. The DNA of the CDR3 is TGTGCCAGCAGATCCTTCGCTAGCTCCTATAATTCACCCCTCCACTTT. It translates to CASRSFASSYNSPLHF.

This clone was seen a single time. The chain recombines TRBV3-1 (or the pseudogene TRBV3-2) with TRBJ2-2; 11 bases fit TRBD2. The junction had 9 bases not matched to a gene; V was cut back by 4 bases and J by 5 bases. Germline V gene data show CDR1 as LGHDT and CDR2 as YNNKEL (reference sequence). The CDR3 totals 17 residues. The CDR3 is CASSLDPLAGGTGELFF. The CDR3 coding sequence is TGTGCCAGCAGCCTCGACCCCCTAGCGGGGGGTACCGGGGAGCTGTTTTTT.